This entry concerns a single TCR beta chain. The CDR3 spans 15 residues. The V and J ends lost 2 bases and 10 bases, in that order; junction bases with no gene match: 5. Looked up from germline, CDR1 is SGDLS and CDR2 is YYNGEE. This sample was included in a study of blood T cell repertoires in COVID-19. TCRdb's table, derived via immunoSEQ multiplex PCR, lists solely in-frame clones and lacks some. The sample yields 35,000 to 50,000 clones, about three quarters seen once. The rearrangement uses TRBV9 and TRBJ1-6; 11 bases align to TRBD1. The TCR sequence derives from an older man with active or convalescent COVID-19. Source material: peripheral blood. DNA for the CDR3: TGTGCCAGCAGCGTTTACGGGACAGGGGGATCACCCCTCCACTTT. It is translated as CASSVYGTGGSPLHF.